The clone carrying this T cell receptor (beta chain) has a count of ten or more. Its specificity is unknown. Both iRepertoire HTBI primers and Arm-PCR of CDR3 regions were used to build the TCR beta libraries. TCRdb re-analysed the multiplex PCR reads in MiXCR, keeping a single row per CDR3 protein. The sample holds over 350,000 distinct CDR3 sequences, 14% seen once. The germline CDR1 and CDR2 sequences are SGHRS and YFSETQ. CDR3 size: 13 residues. Trimming pared 5 bases from V and 7 bases from J, leaving 12 bases between. These data belong to a study of regulatory T cells in long-lasting Graves disease. The study, taken as a whole, reports: Public clonotype sharing was higher in persistent than newly diagnosed patients.

This sample's time point: newly diagnosed GD, antithyroid drugs for less than 3 months. The TCR library was prepared using RNA isolated from PBMCs. These same records also appear under a second study, on T cells in Graves' hyperthyroidism and ophthalmopathy. This second study says: With a median lead of approximately 6.4 months before onset, the model predicted ophthalmopathy.

The TCR originated in a woman in her forties or fifties with Graves disease. The source was peripheral blood mononuclear cells (PBMCs), collected at new diagnosis, from a patient treated with antithyroid drugs. This chain joins TRBV5-1 and TRBJ2-2, with D perhaps TRBD1 (6 bases). CDR3 DNA sequence: TGCGCCAGCAGAAACGGGACAATCGGGGAGCTGTTTTTT. Its translation: CASRNGTIGELFF.